This T cell receptor (beta chain) was retrieved from a study of STAT5B mutations in CD4+ large granular lymphocyte leukemia. The CDR3 consists of 15 residues. Looked up from germline, CDR1 is MRHNA and CDR2 is SNTAGT. Trimming took off 4 bases at V and 5 bases at J, with 17 bases between the two ends. Profiled with immunoSEQ multiplex PCR; TCRdb holds only in-frame clones, not every one. Of tens of thousands of clones listed, roughly 85% were seen once; the top ten hold over 1%. Study-wide points: 25% of private leukemic clonotypes occurred rarely in other patients' non-leukemic repertoires.

Worth noting for this clone: The antigen remains undetermined.

This receptor was taken from a human donor in good health. Material: CD4+ T cells from blood buffy coats. This rearrangement joins TRBV6-4 to TRBJ1-1; TRBD1 might be the D (6 bases). The CDR3, as DNA: TGTGCCAGCAGTGGGACTTGGGATACAGGGACTGAAGCTTTCTTT. It codes for CASSGTWDTGTEAFF.